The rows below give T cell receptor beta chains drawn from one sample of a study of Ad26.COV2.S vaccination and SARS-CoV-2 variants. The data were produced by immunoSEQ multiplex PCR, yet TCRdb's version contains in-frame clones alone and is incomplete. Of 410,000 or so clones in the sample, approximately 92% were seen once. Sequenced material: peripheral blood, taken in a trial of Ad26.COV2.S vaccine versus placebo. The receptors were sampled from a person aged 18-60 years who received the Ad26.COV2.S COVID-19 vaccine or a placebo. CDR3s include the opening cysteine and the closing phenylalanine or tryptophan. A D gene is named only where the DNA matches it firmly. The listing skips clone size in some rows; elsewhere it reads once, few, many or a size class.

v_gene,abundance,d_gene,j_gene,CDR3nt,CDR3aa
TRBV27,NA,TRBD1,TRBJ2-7,TGTGCCAGCAGTTTTACCGGGACAGCCTCCTACGAGCAGTACTTC,CASSFTGTASYEQYF
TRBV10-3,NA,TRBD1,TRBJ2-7,TGTGCCATCAGCCTACAGGGGTCGGAGTACGAGCAGTACTTC,CAISLQGSEYEQYF
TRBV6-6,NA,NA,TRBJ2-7,TGTGCCAGCAGTTATCGGGGGCGCCACGAGCAGTACTTC,CASSYRGRHEQYF
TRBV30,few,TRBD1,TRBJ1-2,TGTGCCTGGAGTGGCGGACAGGGCCCTAACTATGGCTACACCTTC,CAWSGGQGPNYGYTF
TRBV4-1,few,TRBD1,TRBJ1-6,TGCGCCAGCAGCCAAGTCCCGTTCGGGACAGGGAGTCGCTCACCCCTCCACTTT,CASSQVPFGTGSRSPLHF
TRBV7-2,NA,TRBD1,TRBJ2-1,TGTGCCAGCAGCGAAGGGAGGTGGACAGGGAACTACAATGAGCAGTTCTTC,CASSEGRWTGNYNEQFF
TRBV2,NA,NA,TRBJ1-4,TGTGCCAGCAGCGAGGGTCGACTGGGCGAAAAACTGTTTTTT,CASSEGRLGEKLFF
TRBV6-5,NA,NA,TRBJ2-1,TGTGCCAGCAGTTTCGGCGAGCGGGAGCAGTTCTTC,CASSFGEREQFF
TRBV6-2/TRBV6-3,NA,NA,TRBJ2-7,TGTGCCAGCAGTTCATGGACCGTCTCCTACGAGCAGTACTTC,CASSSWTVSYEQYF
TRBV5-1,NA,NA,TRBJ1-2,TGCGCCAGCAGTTACACCCAAGAATATGGCTACACCTTC,CASSYTQEYGYTF
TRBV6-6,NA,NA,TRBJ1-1,TGTGCCAGCAGTTTGGGAGGCCCTTCTGAAGCTTTCTTT,CASSLGGPSEAFF